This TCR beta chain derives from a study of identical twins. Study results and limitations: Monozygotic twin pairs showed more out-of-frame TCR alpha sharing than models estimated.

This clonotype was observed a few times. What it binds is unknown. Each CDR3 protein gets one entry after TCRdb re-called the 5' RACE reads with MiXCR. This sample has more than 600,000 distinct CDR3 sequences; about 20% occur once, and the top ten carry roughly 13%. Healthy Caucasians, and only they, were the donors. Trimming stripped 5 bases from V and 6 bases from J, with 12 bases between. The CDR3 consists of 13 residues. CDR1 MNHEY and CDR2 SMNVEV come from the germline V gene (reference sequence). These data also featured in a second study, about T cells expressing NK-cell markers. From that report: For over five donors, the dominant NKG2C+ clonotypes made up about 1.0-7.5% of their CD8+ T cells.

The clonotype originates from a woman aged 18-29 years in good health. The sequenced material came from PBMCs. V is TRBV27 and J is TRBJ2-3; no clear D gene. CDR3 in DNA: TGTGCCAGCAGTCCCATTCTTGGGGATACGCAGTATTTT. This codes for CASSPILGDTQYF.